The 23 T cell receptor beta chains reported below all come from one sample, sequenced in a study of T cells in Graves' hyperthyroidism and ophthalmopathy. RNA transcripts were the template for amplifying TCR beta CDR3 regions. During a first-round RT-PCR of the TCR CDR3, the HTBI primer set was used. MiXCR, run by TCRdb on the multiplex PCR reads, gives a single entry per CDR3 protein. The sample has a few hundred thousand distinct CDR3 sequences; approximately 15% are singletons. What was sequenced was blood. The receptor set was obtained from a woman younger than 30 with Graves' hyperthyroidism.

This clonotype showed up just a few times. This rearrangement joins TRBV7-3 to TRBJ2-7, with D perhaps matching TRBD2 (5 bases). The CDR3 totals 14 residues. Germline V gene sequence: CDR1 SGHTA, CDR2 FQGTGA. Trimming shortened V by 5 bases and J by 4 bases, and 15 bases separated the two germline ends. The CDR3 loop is CASSPGVVGYEQYF. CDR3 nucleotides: TGTGCCAGCAGCCCCGGGGTAGTAGGGTACGAGCAGTACTTC. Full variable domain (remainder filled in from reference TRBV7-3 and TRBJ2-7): GAGVSQTPSNKVTEKGKYVELRCDPISGHTALYWYRQSLGQGPEFLIYFQGTGAADDSGLPNDRFFAVRPEGSVSTLKIQRTERGDSAVYLCASSPGVVGYEQYFGPGTRLTVT.

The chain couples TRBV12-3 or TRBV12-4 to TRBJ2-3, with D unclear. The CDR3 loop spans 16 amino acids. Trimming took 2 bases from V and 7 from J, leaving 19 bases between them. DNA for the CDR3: TGTGCCAGCAGTTTAATGGGTGGGCTATCCCGAAATACGCAGTATTTT. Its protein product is CASSLMGGLSRNTQYF.

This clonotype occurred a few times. Here the CDR3 DNA reads TGTGCCAGCAGCCCTACGGGGGGTACGACTGAGCAGTACTTC. Protein product: CASSPTGGTTEQYF. The rearrangement joins TRBV12-3 or TRBV12-4 to TRBJ2-7, with 7 bases matching TRBD2. V lost 6 bases, J lost 7 bases, and 12 bases stayed unmatched. The CDR3 has 14 amino acids.

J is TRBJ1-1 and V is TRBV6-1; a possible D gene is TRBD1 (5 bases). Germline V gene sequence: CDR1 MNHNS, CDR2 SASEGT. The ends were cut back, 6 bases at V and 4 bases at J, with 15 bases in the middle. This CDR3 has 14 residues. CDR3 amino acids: CASSPGGFGTEAFF. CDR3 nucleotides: TGTGCCAGCAGCCCGGGGGGATTTGGCACTGAAGCTTTCTTT.

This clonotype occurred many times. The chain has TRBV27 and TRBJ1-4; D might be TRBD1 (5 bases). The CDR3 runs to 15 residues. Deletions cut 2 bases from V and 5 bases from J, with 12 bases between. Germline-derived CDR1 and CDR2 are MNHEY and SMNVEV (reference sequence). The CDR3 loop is CASSLSWGLNEKLFF. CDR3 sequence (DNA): TGTGCCAGCAGTTTAAGTTGGGGCCTAAATGAAAAACTGTTTTTT.

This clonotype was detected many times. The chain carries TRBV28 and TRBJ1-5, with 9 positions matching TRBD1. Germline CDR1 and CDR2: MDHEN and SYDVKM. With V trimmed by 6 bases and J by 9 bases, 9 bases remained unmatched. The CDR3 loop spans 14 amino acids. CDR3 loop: CASRMDRGSGPQHF. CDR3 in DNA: TGTGCCAGCAGGATGGACAGGGGTTCGGGGCCCCAGCATTTT.

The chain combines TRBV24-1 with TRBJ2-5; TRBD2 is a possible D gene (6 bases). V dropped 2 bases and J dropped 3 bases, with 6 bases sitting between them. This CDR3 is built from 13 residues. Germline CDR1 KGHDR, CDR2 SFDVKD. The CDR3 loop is CATSDWGEETQYF. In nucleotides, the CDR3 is TGTGCCACCAGTGATTGGGGGGAAGAGACCCAGTACTTC.

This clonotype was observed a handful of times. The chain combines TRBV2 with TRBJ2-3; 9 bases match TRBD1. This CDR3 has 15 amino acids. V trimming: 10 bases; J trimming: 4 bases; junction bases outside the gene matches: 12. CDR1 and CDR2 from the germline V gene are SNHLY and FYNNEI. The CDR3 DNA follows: TGTGCCACTCCCAACCGGGACAGGGTGCCAGATACGCAGTATTTT. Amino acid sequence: CATPNRDRVPDTQYF. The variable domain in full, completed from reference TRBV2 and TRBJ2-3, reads EPEVTQTPSHQVTQMGQEVILRCVPISNHLYFYWYRQILGQKVEFLVSFYNNEISEKSEIFDDQFSVERPDGSNFTLKIRSTKLEDSAMYFCATPNRDRVPDTQYFGPGTRLTVL.

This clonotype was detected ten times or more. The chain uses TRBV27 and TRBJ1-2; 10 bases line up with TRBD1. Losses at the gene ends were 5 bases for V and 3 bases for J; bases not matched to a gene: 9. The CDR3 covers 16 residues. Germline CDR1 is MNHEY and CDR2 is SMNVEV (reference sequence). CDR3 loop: CASSALGTGVYYGYTF. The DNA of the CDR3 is TGTGCCAGCAGTGCCCTGGGGACAGGGGTATACTATGGCTACACCTTC.

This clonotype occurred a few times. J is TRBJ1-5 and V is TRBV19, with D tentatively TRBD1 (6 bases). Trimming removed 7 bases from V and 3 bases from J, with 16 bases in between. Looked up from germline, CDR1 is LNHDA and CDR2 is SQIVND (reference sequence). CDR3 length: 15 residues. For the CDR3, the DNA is TGTGCCAGTATCCCGGGGCAGGGGTCCAATCAGCCCCAGCATTTT. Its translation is CASIPGQGSNQPQHF.

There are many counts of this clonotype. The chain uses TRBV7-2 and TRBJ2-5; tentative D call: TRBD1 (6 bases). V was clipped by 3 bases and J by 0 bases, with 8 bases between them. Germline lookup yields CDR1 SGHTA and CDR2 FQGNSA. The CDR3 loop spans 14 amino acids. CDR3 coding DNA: TGTGCCAGCAGCTTCGGACAGAACCAAGAGACCCAGTACTTC. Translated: CASSFGQNQETQYF.

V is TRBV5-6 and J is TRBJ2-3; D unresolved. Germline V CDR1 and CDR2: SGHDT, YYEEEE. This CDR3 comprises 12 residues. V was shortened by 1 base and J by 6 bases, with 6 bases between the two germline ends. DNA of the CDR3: TGTGCCAGCAGCTTGCAGTTGGATACGCAGTATTTT. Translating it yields CASSLQLDTQYF.

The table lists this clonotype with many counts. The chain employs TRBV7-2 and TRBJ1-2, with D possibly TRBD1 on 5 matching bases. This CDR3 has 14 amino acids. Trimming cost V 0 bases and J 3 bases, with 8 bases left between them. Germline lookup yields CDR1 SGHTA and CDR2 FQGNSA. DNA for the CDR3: TGTGCCAGCAGCTTAGCGCCAGGGTACTATGGCTACACCTTC. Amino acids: CASSLAPGYYGYTF.

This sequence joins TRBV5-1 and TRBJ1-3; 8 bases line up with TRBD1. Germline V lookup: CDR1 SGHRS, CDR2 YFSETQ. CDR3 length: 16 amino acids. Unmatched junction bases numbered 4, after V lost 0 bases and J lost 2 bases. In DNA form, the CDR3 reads TGCGCCAGCAGCTTGGAGGGACAGGTCGCTGGAAACACCATATATTTT. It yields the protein CASSLEGQVAGNTIYF.

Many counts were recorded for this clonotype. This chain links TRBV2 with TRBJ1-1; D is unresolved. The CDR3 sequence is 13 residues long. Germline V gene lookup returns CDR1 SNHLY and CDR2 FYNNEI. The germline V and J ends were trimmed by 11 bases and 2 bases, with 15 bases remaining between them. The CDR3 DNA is TGTGCCTCCCGGACCGATGTTAACACTGAAGCTTTCTTT. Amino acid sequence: CASRTDVNTEAFF.

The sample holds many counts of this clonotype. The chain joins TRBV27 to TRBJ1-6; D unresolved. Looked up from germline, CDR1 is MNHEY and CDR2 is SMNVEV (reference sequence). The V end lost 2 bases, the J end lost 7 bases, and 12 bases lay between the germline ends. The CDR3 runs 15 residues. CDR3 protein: CASSLSERLNSPLHF. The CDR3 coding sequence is TGTGCCAGCAGTTTAAGTGAGCGCCTAAATTCACCCCTCCACTTT.

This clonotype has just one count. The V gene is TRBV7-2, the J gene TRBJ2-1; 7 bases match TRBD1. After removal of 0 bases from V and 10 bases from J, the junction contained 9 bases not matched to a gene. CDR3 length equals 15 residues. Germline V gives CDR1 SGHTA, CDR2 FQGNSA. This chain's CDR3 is CASSLALGTDREQFF. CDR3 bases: TGTGCCAGCAGCTTAGCGTTAGGGACAGACAGGGAGCAGTTCTTC. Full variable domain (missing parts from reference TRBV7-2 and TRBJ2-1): GAGVSQSPSNKVTEKGKDVELRCDPISGHTALYWYRQSLGQGLEFLIYFQGNSAPDKSGLPSDRFSAERTGGSVSTLTIQRTQQEDSAVYLCASSLALGTDREQFFGPGTRLTVL.

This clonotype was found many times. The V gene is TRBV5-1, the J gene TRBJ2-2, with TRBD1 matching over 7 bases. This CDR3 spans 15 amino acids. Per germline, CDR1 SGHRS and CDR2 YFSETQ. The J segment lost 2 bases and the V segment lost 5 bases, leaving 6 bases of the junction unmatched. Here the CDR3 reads CASSPRQGNTGELFF. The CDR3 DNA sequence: TGCGCCAGCAGTCCGAGACAGGGTAACACCGGGGAGCTGTTTTTT.

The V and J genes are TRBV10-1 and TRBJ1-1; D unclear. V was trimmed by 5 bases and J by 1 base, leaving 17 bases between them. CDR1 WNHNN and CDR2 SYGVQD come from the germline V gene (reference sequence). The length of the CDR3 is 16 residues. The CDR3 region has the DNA TGCGCCAGCAGTATAACTCAACAAGCTTCGAACACTGAAGCTTTCTTT. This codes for CASSITQQASNTEAFF.

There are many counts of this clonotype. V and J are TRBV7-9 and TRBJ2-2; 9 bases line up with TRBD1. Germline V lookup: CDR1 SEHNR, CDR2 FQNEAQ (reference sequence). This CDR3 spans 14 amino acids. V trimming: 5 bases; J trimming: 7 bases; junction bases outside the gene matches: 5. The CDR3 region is CASSDGQGHGELFF. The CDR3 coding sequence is TGTGCCAGCAGCGACGGACAGGGGCACGGGGAGCTGTTTTTT.

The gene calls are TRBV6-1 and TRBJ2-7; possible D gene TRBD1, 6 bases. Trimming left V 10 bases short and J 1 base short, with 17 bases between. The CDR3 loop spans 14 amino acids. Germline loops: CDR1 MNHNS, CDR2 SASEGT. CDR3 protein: CATATHDRSYEQYF. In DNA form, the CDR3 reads TGTGCCACCGCCACCCATGACAGGTCCTACGAGCAGTACTTC.

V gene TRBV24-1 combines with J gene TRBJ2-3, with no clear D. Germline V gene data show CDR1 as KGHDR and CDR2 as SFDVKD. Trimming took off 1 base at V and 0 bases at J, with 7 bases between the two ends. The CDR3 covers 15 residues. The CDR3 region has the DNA TGTGCCACCAGTGATTTCTACAGCAGCACAGATACGCAGTATTTT. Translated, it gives CATSDFYSSTDTQYF.

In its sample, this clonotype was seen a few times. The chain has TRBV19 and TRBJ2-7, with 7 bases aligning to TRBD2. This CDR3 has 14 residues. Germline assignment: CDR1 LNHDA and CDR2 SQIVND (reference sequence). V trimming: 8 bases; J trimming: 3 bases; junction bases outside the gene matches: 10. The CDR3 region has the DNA TGTGCCAGTCGAGCTAGCGGAGCGGGCTACGAGCAGTACTTC. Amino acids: CASRASGAGYEQYF.